This paragraph covers one T cell receptor beta chain sequence. Other DNA sequences in this specimen translate into the identical CDR3. The germline gives CDR1 DFQATT, CDR2 SNEGSKA (reference sequence). The germline V and J ends were trimmed by 6 bases and 5 bases, with 10 bases remaining between them. The CDR3 has 11 residues. This record comes from a study of blood T cell repertoires in COVID-19. The cohort comprised adults aged about 18 to 100 years residing in some 24 US areas. Sequencing was performed with immunoSEQ multiplex PCR; in TCRdb, only in-frame clones are kept and a portion is missing. The sample has 150,000 to 200,000 clones, about 90% seen once.

This chain links TRBV20-1 with TRBJ2-5; D unresolved. Sequencing used PBMCs or T cells enriched from blood (not recorded which). The clonotype was recovered from a human donor with acute COVID-19. The donor label of this sample is uncertain. In DNA, the CDR3 is TGCAGTGCCAGACCGTTGGAGACCCAGTACTTC. This encodes CSARPLETQYF.